This T cell receptor beta chain was sequenced for a study of early T cells in non-severe SARS-CoV-2 infection. The wider study: Sequencing was performed on bulk RNA from unsorted whole blood, leaving chains unpaired.

With respect to this clonotype: What it binds is unknown.

Deletions cut 1 base from V and 4 bases from J, with 10 bases between. Germline-derived CDR1 and CDR2 are KGHSH and LQKENI. This CDR3 has 15 residues. Each cDNA molecule carried a unique molecular identifier. MiXCR, run by TCRdb on the 5' RACE reads, gives a single entry per CDR3 protein. The repertoire holds 20,000 to 25,000 distinct CDR3 sequences, more than 4.5% seen once, with approximately 6.6% in the top ten. Points from the study as a whole: VDJdb matching, biased toward anti-spike CD8 responses, missed private and CD4 specificities.

The sequence derives from an adult who was a healthcare worker with PCR-confirmed SARS-CoV-2 infection or an uninfected control (not recorded which). This chain joins TRBV18 and TRBJ1-4; D is uncertain. The sample was whole blood. CDR3 residues: CASSPQGRVNEKLFF. CDR3 nucleotides: TGTGCCAGCTCACCACAAGGACGGGTTAATGAAAAACTGTTTTTT.